What follows describes a single T cell receptor beta chain. The antigen remains unidentified. This sample is part of a study of T cell responses to AZD1222 COVID-19 vaccine. The CDR3 covers 13 residues. The germline V gene encodes CDR1 SQVTM and CDR2 ANQGSEA. V was cut by 5 bases and J by 6 bases, with 16 bases left in between. TCRdb's copy holds only in-frame clones and misses some; the assay was immunoSEQ multiplex PCR. The table shows about 150,000 clones, with 70% to 90% occurring only once. Whole-study results and caveats: There were vaccine-associated CD4 TCRs across spike, dominant at 160-218 and 743-854.

The sequences come from peripheral blood, collected on day 0 of MenACWY control vaccination. The V gene is TRBV29-1, the J gene TRBJ2-5; D might be TRBD2 (5 bases). This clonotype originated in an adult in good health. As DNA, the CDR3 is TGCAGCGTTCTATCGGGTGGGGAGCAGACCCAGTACTTC. Amino acid sequence: CSVLSGGEQTQYF.